This is a list of T cell receptor beta chains from one sample in a study of blood T cell repertoires in COVID-19. Some clones are missing from TCRdb's copy, which holds only in-frame ones; the method was immunoSEQ multiplex PCR. The sample records under 300,000 clones, less than 85% being singletons. Sequencing input: peripheral blood. The receptors originated from a man between 60 and 70 years old who had recovered from COVID-19. CDR3s include the opening cysteine and the closing phenylalanine or tryptophan. The D gene is left open where the match is weak. Size tells how often a clone was seen (once, few, many) or the class of an expanded clone, and some rows leave it out.

many | TRBD1 | TRBJ1-4 | TRBV15 | TGTGCCACCAGCAATACCGGGACAGGGGCCCTTAATGAAAAACTGTTTTTT | CATSNTGTGALNEKLFF
. | . | TRBJ2-7 | TRBV11-3 | TGTGCCAGCAGCTTAGAGGGAGACCACGAGCAGTACTTC | CASSLEGDHEQYF
. | . | TRBJ2-1 | TRBV7-9 | TGTGCCAGCAGCTCGTTAATGGGGAGTGCGGAGTACAATGAGCAGTTCTTC | CASSSLMGSAEYNEQFF
once | TRBD2 | TRBJ2-1 | TRBV6-1 | TGTGCCAGCAGTGAATTGCGGGAGATAGACAATGAGCAGTTCTTC | CASSELREIDNEQFF
. | . | TRBJ2-5 | TRBV28 | TGTGCCAGCAGTCCGCAACTAGCCGGGAAAGAGGCCCAGTACTTC | CASSPQLAGKEAQYF
. | . | TRBJ2-1 | TRBV14 | TGTGCCAGCAGCCAGGAGGCCGGGAGTAACAATGAGCAGTTCTTC | CASSQEAGSNNEQFF
few | . | TRBJ2-7 | TRBV6-1 | TGTGCCAGCAGTGAAAACTTGGTCACCCTTCAGCAGTACTTC | CASSENLVTLQQYF
few | . | TRBJ1-6 | TRBV7-9 | TGTGCCAGCAGCTGGGCGTTGGCAGGCAGTTCCTATAATTCACCCCTCCACTTT | CASSWALAGSSYNSPLHF
. | . | TRBJ2-5 | TRBV20-1 | TGCAGTGCGTTAGTAACGGAGACCCAGTACTTC | CSALVTETQYF
few | TRBD2 | TRBJ2-7 | TRBV18 | TGTGCCAGCTCAGAAGGACTAGATGGTTCCTACGAGCAGTACTTC | CASSEGLDGSYEQYF
. | TRBD1 | TRBJ2-3 | TRBV9 | TGTGCCAGCAGCGTAAGGGGACAGGGGAGCACAGATACGCAGTATTTT | CASSVRGQGSTDTQYF
. | . | TRBJ1-1 | TRBV12-3/TRBV12-4 | TGTGCCAGCAGCCTAAAGGGGGGGCTTGAAGCTTTCTTT | CASSLKGGLEAFF
. | TRBD2 | TRBJ2-7 | TRBV9 | TGTGCCAGCAGCGCGGTAGCGGGGGGAGTAAACGAGCAGTACTTC | CASSAVAGGVNEQYF
. | . | TRBJ1-3 | TRBV11-2 | TGTGCCAGCAGCCCTCATGCAGGCTCTGGAAACACCATATATTTT | CASSPHAGSGNTIYF
. | . | TRBJ1-3 | TRBV30 | TGTGCCTGGACCCTCAGTGCTGGAAACACCATATATTTT | CAWTLSAGNTIYF
. | TRBD1 | TRBJ2-7 | TRBV29-1 | TGCAGCGTTGACTCGGGGACAGGGTCCTACGAGCAGTACTTC | CSVDSGTGSYEQYF
. | TRBD1 | TRBJ1-6 | TRBV6-5 | TGTGCCAGCGGCGCACAGGGGCGGAATTCACCCCTCCACTTT | CASGAQGRNSPLHF
few | . | TRBJ1-5 | TRBV2 | TGTGCCAGCATGAGGCAGGGTGGGAGGAATAGCAATCAGCCCCAGCATTTT | CASMRQGGRNSNQPQHF
. | TRBD2 | TRBJ2-1 | TRBV7-9 | TGTGCCAGCAGCTTAGGAGTTTCCGGGACTAGCGGGGCTAATGAGCAGTTCTTC | CASSLGVSGTSGANEQFF
. | TRBD2 | TRBJ2-7 | TRBV3-1/TRBV3-2 | TGTGCCAGCAGCCTCATGGGGACTAGCGGCTACGAGCAGTACTTC | CASSLMGTSGYEQYF
. | . | TRBJ2-1 | TRBV5-1 | TGCGCCAGCAGCTTGGGGGGGCGTGTGATAGAGCAGTTCTTC | CASSLGGRVIEQFF
. | TRBD1 | TRBJ2-7 | TRBV6-5 | TGTGCCGCCCAACCATATCCGACAGGGGTTTACGAGCAGTACTTC | CAAQPYPTGVYEQYF
. | TRBD2 | TRBJ2-1 | TRBV18 | TGTGCCAGCTCACCCCAACTAGCGGGAGTTACCTACAATGAGCAGTTCTTC | CASSPQLAGVTYNEQFF
. | . | TRBJ1-2 | TRBV10-3 | TGTGCCATCAGTGAGTCGGTGGCGGGCCGTGGCTACACCTTC | CAISESVAGRGYTF
. | TRBD1 | TRBJ1-5 | TRBV28 | TGTGCCAGCAGCTCGACAGGGCTGAGCAATCAGCCCCAGCATTTT | CASSSTGLSNQPQHF
. | TRBD1 | TRBJ2-7 | TRBV5-1 | TGCGCCAGCAGCTTGGTTGGGACAGGGGGCCTATCCTACGAGCAGTACTTC | CASSLVGTGGLSYEQYF
. | TRBD2 | TRBJ2-2 | TRBV7-6 | TGTGCCAGCAGCTCGCTAGCGGGAGGAGGCACCGGGGAGCTGTTTTTT | CASSSLAGGGTGELFF
. | . | TRBJ2-1 | TRBV21-1 | TGTGCCAGCAGCAAAGCCCGCCGAGCGGAAAGGTGGCATGAGCAGTTCTTC | CASSKARRAERWHEQFF
. | TRBD1 | TRBJ2-2 | TRBV10-2 | TGCGCCAGCAGTGAGGACAGGGTCACCGGGGAGCTGTTTTTT | CASSEDRVTGELFF
. | TRBD1 | TRBJ1-6 | TRBV28 | TGTGCCAGCAGTGGATCCGGGACAGGGTTATTGGGAAATTCACCCCTCCACTTT | CASSGSGTGLLGNSPLHF
. | . | TRBJ1-2 | TRBV19 | TGTGCCAGTACCCCGGGTATTACTTATGGCTACACCTTC | CASTPGITYGYTF
. | . | TRBJ1-6 | TRBV7-3 | TGTGCCAGCAGCTTACGGGGGGAGGGTAATTCACCCCTCCACTTT | CASSLRGEGNSPLHF
. | . | TRBJ1-3 | TRBV7-7 | TGTGCTAGCAGCTTAGGGGCGGGAGCTGGAAACACCATATATTTT | CASSLGAGAGNTIYF
. | TRBD1 | TRBJ2-5 | TRBV6-5 | TGTGCCAGCAGATTTTTACAGGGGGCCGGTGAGACCCAGTACTTC | CASRFLQGAGETQYF
. | TRBD2 | TRBJ2-1 | TRBV5-1 | TGCGCCAGCAGCGGAATGACTAGCGGGGTGCACAATGAGCAGTTCTTC | CASSGMTSGVHNEQFF
. | TRBD2 | TRBJ2-1 | TRBV29-1 | TGCAGCGTTGTACTAGCGGGGGGGAGCTCCTACAATGAGCAGTTCTTC | CSVVLAGGSSYNEQFF
. | . | TRBJ1-4 | TRBV6-5 | TGTGCCAGCAGTTACGGGGGGAGGGGTCAAGAAAAACTGTTTTTT | CASSYGGRGQEKLFF
. | . | TRBJ1-6 | TRBV11-2 | TGTGCCAGCAGCTTCGCTGGGGGCAGTTCACCCCTCCACTTT | CASSFAGGSSPLHF
. | TRBD1 | TRBJ1-1 | TRBV7-9 | TGTGCCAGCAGCTTACCGGGACAGGGGATTGCTGAAGCTTTCTTT | CASSLPGQGIAEAFF
. | TRBD2 | TRBJ2-5 | TRBV6-6 | TGTGCCAGCAGAAAAGGACTAGCGGGGGGGGTAGAGACCCAGTACTTC | CASRKGLAGGVETQYF
. | TRBD2 | TRBJ2-3 | TRBV9 | TGTGCCAGCAGCGTTAGCGGGGGAACGGATACGCAGTATTTT | CASSVSGGTDTQYF
. | TRBD1 | TRBJ2-7 | TRBV18 | TGTGCCAGCTCAGGGGGACAGGGTTCCCACGAGCAGTACTTC | CASSGGQGSHEQYF
. | . | TRBJ1-2 | TRBV7-2 | TGTGCCAGCAGCTTAGGATTGCGGGGCCCCTTGAGGGGCTACACCTTC | CASSLGLRGPLRGYTF
. | . | TRBJ1-2 | TRBV24-1 | TGTGCCACCAGTGATCACAGGGTCTCGATCAACGGGTACACCTTC | CATSDHRVSINGYTF
. | TRBD2 | TRBJ2-1 | TRBV6-6 | TGTGCCAGCGGGGGACTAGCGGGAATTAATGAGCAGTTCTTC | CASGGLAGINEQFF
. | . | TRBJ2-1 | TRBV18 | TGTGCCAGCTCATTATACCGGGACAATTACAATGAGCAGTTCTTC | CASSLYRDNYNEQFF
. | . | TRBJ2-2 | TRBV19 | TGTGCCAGTAGGCCCCAGGGCGGGGAGCTGTTTTTT | CASRPQGGELFF
. | TRBD2 | TRBJ2-3 | TRBV9 | TGTGCCAGCAGCGGTCCGGGACTAGGGACAGATACGCAGTATTTT | CASSGPGLGTDTQYF
. | TRBD2 | TRBJ2-7 | TRBV5-1 | TGCGCCAGCAGTTGGACTAGCGATAAGGTGGAGCAGTACTTC | CASSWTSDKVEQYF
. | TRBD1 | TRBJ1-5 | TRBV30 | TGTGCCTGGAGTGTCCGATTGGGGACAGGTAGCAATCAGCCCCAGCATTTT | CAWSVRLGTGSNQPQHF
. | . | TRBJ2-7 | TRBV10-3 | TGTGCCATCAGTGAGTCGTTAATATCGGGCTACGAGCAGTACTTC | CAISESLISGYEQYF